This T cell receptor (beta chain) was recovered during a study of immune characteristics of hereditary and idiopathic chronic pancreatitis. TCRdb's copy holds only in-frame clones and misses some; the assay was immunoSEQ multiplex PCR. Among around 10,000 clones, 70% to 80% were seen once, and the ten largest hold 13% to 15%. In regard to this clone: The antigen is undetermined.

Study-level findings and limits: Hereditary and idiopathic cases differed in TRBV10, TRBV19, TRBV23 and TRBV5 usage. Productive TCR rearrangement counts correlated positively with chronic pancreatitis severity scores. Controls had less diverse, more clonal TCRbeta repertoires than both pancreatitis groups.

The germline CDR1 and CDR2 sequences are SGHRS and YFSETQ. The V and J ends lost 2 bases and 2 bases respectively, with 7 bases between them. The CDR3 spans 14 residues. Total pancreatectomy with islet autotransplantation was the source of the chronic pancreatitis pancreas tissue. No T cell sorting was done; genomic DNA came straight from bulk pancreas tissue. This TCR was recovered from a human donor with chronic pancreatitis. The sample taken for sequencing was pancreas tissue with idiopathic chronic pancreatitis. The chain employs TRBV5-1 and TRBJ1-4; D is unresolved. The DNA for the CDR3 is TGCGCCAGCAGCTTAGAACCCACTAATGAAAAACTGTTTTTT. Amino acid sequence: CASSLEPTNEKLFF.